Only one count was recorded for the clone carrying this TCR beta chain. This sequence may be a read error, since a much larger clone differs from it by one base. There were TCR beta CDR3 regions amplified from RNA transcripts. The study used the HTBI primer set for a first-round RT-PCR of the TCR CDR3. TCRdb reprocessed the multiplex PCR reads via MiXCR and lists one record per CDR3 protein. The sample carries about 700,000 distinct CDR3 sequences, nearly 45% recorded once. This specimen comes from a study of T cells in Graves' hyperthyroidism and ophthalmopathy. The CDR3 extends over 16 amino acids. Trimming cost V 3 bases and J 7 bases, with 20 bases left between them. The germline V gene encodes CDR1 KGHDR and CDR2 SFDVKD.

V usage is TRBV24-1 and J usage is TRBJ1-2; a possible D gene is TRBD1 (6 bases). This sequence was found in an adult man with Graves' disease, either hyperthyroidism or ophthalmopathy (not recorded which). The source material was peripheral blood or thyroid tissue (not recorded which). The CDR3: CATSDTWTADWCGYTF. The CDR3 bases are TGTGCCACCAGTGATACATGGACAGCAGACTGGTGTGGCTACACCTTC.